The 10 T cell receptor beta chains given below trace back to one sample, sequenced in a study of CD8 T cells in ankylosing spondylitis. TCRdb reprocessed the 5' RACE reads via MiXCR and lists one record per CDR3 protein. The profile shows 20,000 to 25,000 distinct CDR3 sequences, roughly 13% of them singletons. What was sequenced was blood. The receptors here all came from a male donor with ankylosing spondylitis or in good health (not recorded which).

The J gene is TRBJ1-4, the V gene TRBV20-1, with a weak D call TRBD1 (6 bases). V was cut by 0 bases and J by 0 bases, with 8 bases left in between. The CDR3 contains 15 residues. The germline V gene encodes CDR1 DFQATT and CDR2 SNEGSKA (reference sequence). CDR3 amino acids: CSARDGGPTNEKLFF. The CDR3 DNA reads as TGCAGTGCTAGAGACGGGGGGCCAACTAATGAAAAACTGTTTTTT.

This clonotype was seen many times. The CDR3 coding sequence is TGTGCCAGCAGGCTAGACAGGTTTGGTGAGCAGTTCTTC. Protein sequence: CASRLDRFGEQFF. This chain connects TRBV12-3 or TRBV12-4 to TRBJ2-1; D possibly corresponds to TRBD1 (6 bases). The CDR3 loop spans 13 amino acids. V lost 6 bases and J 9 bases, leaving 15 bases between the germline ends.

This clonotype was counted many times. This chain joins TRBV6-2 or TRBV6-3 and TRBJ2-1; 9 bases match TRBD1. The V gene end was trimmed by 8 bases and the J gene end by 6 bases; junction bases not matched to a gene: 11. The germline V gene has CDR1 MNHEY and CDR2 SVGEGT. The CDR3 sequence is 15 residues long. DNA for the CDR3: TGTGCCAGCCGGGGGCGGACAGGGGTTGGCAATGAGCAGTTCTTC. Translated, it gives CASRGRTGVGNEQFF.

This clonotype was seen many times. The V call is TRBV25-1, the J call TRBJ2-7, with TRBD1 identical over 9 bases. Germline V CDR1 and CDR2: MGHDK, SYGVNS. This CDR3 spans 14 amino acids. With 3 bases clipped from V and 2 bases from J, the junction kept 2 bases outside the gene matches. Here the CDR3 reads CASSDGQGPYEQYV. The CDR3 coding sequence is TGTGCCAGCAGTGATGGACAGGGGCCCTACGAGCAGTACGTC.

In this sample, this clonotype turned up many times. The chain has TRBV20-1 and TRBJ2-1; D unclear. The length of the CDR3 is 12 residues. CDR1 and CDR2 from the germline V gene are DFQATT and SNEGSKA (reference sequence). The V and J ends lost 1 base and 10 bases respectively, with 11 bases between them. In DNA form, the CDR3 reads TGCAGTGCTAGAGGGACGTCCCGGGAGCAGTTCTTC. This gives the protein CSARGTSREQFF.

This clonotype was seen only a few times. The J gene is TRBJ2-7, the V gene TRBV28; the match to TRBD1 covers 7 bases. V was pared by 10 bases and J by 3 bases, with 6 bases of the junction left unmatched. The CDR3 runs to 12 residues. From germline, CDR1 is MDHEN and CDR2 SYDVKM. The CDR3 DNA is TGTGCCACCTGGACAGGTTTCTACGAGCAGTACTTC. Encoded protein: CATWTGFYEQYF. Using reference TRBV28 and TRBJ2-7 for the parts outside the CDR3, the full variable domain is DVKVTQSSRYLVKRTGEKVFLECVQDMDHENMFWYRQDPGLGLRLIYFSYDVKMKEKGDIPEGYSVSREKKERFSLILESASTNQTSMYLCATWTGFYEQYFGPGTRLTVT.

This clonotype was found many times. V gene TRBV20-1 combines with J gene TRBJ1-1; tentatively, D is TRBD1 (5 bases). The CDR3 has 12 residues. Per germline, CDR1 DFQATT and CDR2 SNEGSKA (reference sequence). V dropped 3 bases and J dropped 5 bases, with 10 bases sitting between them. The CDR3 coding sequence is TGCAGTGCTAGTGGGGGTAGGACTGAAGCTTTCTTT. This gives the protein CSASGGRTEAFF.

This clonotype was recorded at least ten times. This chain uses TRBV20-1 with TRBJ1-1; D is possibly TRBD1 (6 bases). The CDR3 has 16 residues. From germline, CDR1 is DFQATT and CDR2 SNEGSKA (reference sequence). The V and J ends lost 3 bases and 2 bases respectively, with 19 bases between them. As DNA, the CDR3 is TGCAGTGCTAGCAACGGGAACCTAGGGGGAAACACTGAAGCTTTCTTT. Residues: CSASNGNLGGNTEAFF.

This clonotype has at least ten counts. The V and J genes are TRBV12-3 or TRBV12-4 and TRBJ1-6, with D possibly matching TRBD1 (5 bases). The CDR3 has 14 residues. Between the trimmed V and J ends, which lost 5 bases and 10 bases, there was a span of 15 bases. CDR3 sequence: CASSIGGGSSPLHF. DNA for the CDR3: TGTGCCAGCAGTATAGGTGGGGGTAGCTCACCCCTCCACTTT.

This clonotype was counted many times. This chain uses TRBV20-1 with TRBJ2-3, with 8 bases fitting TRBD2. The CDR3 sequence is 15 residues long. Losses at the gene ends were 3 bases for V and 1 base for J; bases not matched to a gene: 6. The germline gives CDR1 DFQATT, CDR2 SNEGSKA (reference sequence). CDR3: CSASSGREGTDTQYF. In DNA, the CDR3 is TGCAGTGCTAGTTCAGGGCGGGAGGGCACAGATACGCAGTATTTT.